These 15 T cell receptor beta chains were sequenced from one sample in a study of blood T cell repertoires in COVID-19. Repertoires were generated with immunoSEQ multiplex PCR, while TCRdb's copy carries only in-frame clones and drops some. The data contain around 230,000 clones, more than 80% of them singletons. The sample consisted of PBMCs or T cells enriched from blood (not recorded which). The source of these receptors is a woman aged 40-49 years with acute COVID-19.

This chain connects TRBV21-1 to TRBJ2-3; the D call in the table, TRBD1, was not verified against the DNA. TRBV21-1 counts as a pseudogene. This CDR3 comprises 18 residues. The CDR3 DNA is TGTGCCAGCGACCCTTGGCCCTTGGCAGGGGGTGGCACAGATACGCAGTATTTT. This translates into CASDPWPLAGGGTDTQYF.

The V call is TRBV19, the J call TRBJ2-3, with 11 bases aligning to TRBD2. The ends lost 2 bases at V and 0 bases at J; junction bases unmatched: 4. Germline V CDR1 and CDR2: LNHDA, SQIVND (reference sequence). This CDR3 contains 17 residues. CDR3 region: CASSITSGGHSTDTQYF. DNA of the CDR3: TGTGCCAGTAGTATAACTAGCGGGGGCCATAGCACAGATACGCAGTATTTT.

J is TRBJ1-1 and V is TRBV5-1; 7 positions agree with TRBD1. V lost 0 bases and J lost 4; bases outside the gene matches: 6. The CDR3 runs 15 residues. Germline CDR1 and CDR2: SGHRS and YFSETQ. The CDR3 DNA is TGCGCCAGCAGCTTGGTAGGGGGCGCGGGCACTGAAGCTTTCTTT. It codes for CASSLVGGAGTEAFF.

This clone was seen at least ten times. V and J are TRBV28 and TRBJ1-2; 9 bases line up with TRBD1. Germline CDR1 and CDR2: MDHEN and SYDVKM. This CDR3 has 15 residues. The ends lost 6 bases at V and 6 bases at J; junction bases unmatched: 11. The DNA of the CDR3 is TGTGCCAGCAGAGGAGCTTCGGACAGGGGACATGGCTACACCTTC. It is translated as CASRGASDRGHGYTF.

CDR3 protein: CASSDYRENTEAFF. The CDR3 DNA reads TGCGCCAGCAGCGATTACAGGGAGAACACTGAAGCTTTCTTT. The chain carries TRBV5-1 and TRBJ1-1, with D perhaps TRBD1 (6 bases). The length of the CDR3 is 14 residues. Germline CDR1 is SGHRS and CDR2 is YFSETQ. Trimming took off 4 bases at V and 1 base at J, with 11 bases between the two ends.

The gene calls are TRBV5-6 and TRBJ2-7; 13 bases map to TRBD2. Germline-derived CDR1 and CDR2 are SGHDT and YYEEEE. With 3 bases clipped from V and 5 bases from J, the junction kept 11 bases outside the gene matches. The CDR3 extends over 17 amino acids. The CDR3 nucleotides read TGTGCCAGCAGCTCCTTACTAGCGGGGGGGCCTCGGAACGAGCAGTACTTC. Residues: CASSSLLAGGPRNEQYF.

V usage is TRBV3-1 (or the pseudogene TRBV3-2) and J usage is TRBJ2-1; 8 positions agree with TRBD1. This CDR3 has 14 amino acids. The J segment lost 6 bases and the V segment lost 8 bases, leaving 9 bases of the junction unmatched. Germline V gene data show CDR1 as LGHDT and CDR2 as YNNKEL (reference sequence). Written as DNA, the CDR3 is TGTGCCAGCGGAAGGACAGGGTGGGTCAATGAGCAGTTCTTC. Amino acids: CASGRTGWVNEQFF.

The V and J genes are TRBV11-2 and TRBJ2-1; 9 nucleotides line up with TRBD2. The ends lost 3 bases at V and 8 bases at J; junction bases unmatched: 5. The CDR3 is 14 amino acids. CDR1 SGHAT and CDR2 FQNNGV come from the germline V gene. The CDR3 sequence: CASSFGGGVYEQFF. The CDR3 DNA reads as TGTGCCAGCAGCTTCGGCGGGGGGGTATATGAGCAGTTCTTC.

The chain uses TRBV2 and TRBJ1-2; no firm D call. From germline, CDR1 is SNHLY and CDR2 FYNNEI. Trimming removed 4 bases at V and 11 bases at J, with 11 bases between. This CDR3 has 11 residues. This chain's CDR3 is CASSGKRLYTF. In DNA form, the CDR3 reads TGTGCCAGCAGTGGAAAGAGACTGTACACCTTC.

J is TRBJ1-1 and V is TRBV18; the D is unclear. Germline V CDR1 and CDR2: KGHSH, LQKENI. This CDR3 spans 16 amino acids. V lost 0 bases and J lost 0, with 11 bases in between. The CDR3 nucleotides read TGTGCCAGCTCACCACCGACCGGACTGATGAACACTGAAGCTTTCTTT. Translating it yields CASSPPTGLMNTEAFF.

This chain joins TRBV7-8 and TRBJ2-1, with D unresolved. The V and J ends lost 4 bases and 4 bases respectively, with 8 bases between them. The CDR3 is 13 residues long. CDR1 and CDR2 from the germline V gene are SGHVS and FQNEAQ. CDR3 DNA sequence: TGTGCCAGCAGCTACCAAGAGTACAATGAGCAGTTCTTC. It is translated as CASSYQEYNEQFF.

This clone turned up a few times. The chain carries TRBV19 and TRBJ2-7; 7 positions agree with TRBD2. This CDR3 contains 14 residues. The germline CDR1 and CDR2 sequences are LNHDA and SQIVND (reference sequence). Losses at the gene ends were 10 bases for V and 1 base for J; bases not matched to a gene: 10. The chain's CDR3 is CATTDGLGSYEQYF. CDR3 in DNA: TGTGCCACCACTGACGGACTAGGATCCTACGAGCAGTACTTC.

The rearrangement uses TRBV25-1 and TRBJ2-3; possibly TRBD1 for D (5 bases). Germline V gene lookup returns CDR1 MGHDK and CDR2 SYGVNS. With 4 bases removed from V and 0 bases from J, the gap between germline ends came to 17 bases. There are 17 residues in the CDR3. The CDR3 sequence is CASSGGSIITSTDTQYF. CDR3 coding DNA: TGTGCCAGCAGTGGGGGCAGCATCATTACTAGCACAGATACGCAGTATTTT. The full variable domain, in which reference TRBV25-1 and TRBJ2-3 provide the parts outside the CDR3, is EADIYQTPRYLVIGTGKKITLECSQTMGHDKMYWYQQDPGMELHLIHYSYGVNSTEKGDLSSESTVSRIRTEHFPLTLESARPSHTSQYLCASSGGSIITSTDTQYFGPGTRLTVL.

This clone appeared a single time. The chain joins TRBV2 to TRBJ1-2; 8 bases map to TRBD1. The CDR3 extends over 14 amino acids. Per the germline V gene, CDR1 is SNHLY and CDR2 is FYNNEI. V gave up 6 bases and J gave up 3 bases; unmatched junction bases: 6. CDR3 sequence (DNA): TGTGCCAGCAGCCCGACAGGGGTCCACTATGGCTACACCTTC. Translating gives CASSPTGVHYGYTF. The full variable domain, in which reference TRBV2 and TRBJ1-2 provide the parts outside the CDR3, is EPEVTQTPSHQVTQMGQEVILRCVPISNHLYFYWYRQILGQKVEFLVSFYNNEISEKSEIFDDQFSVERPDGSNFTLKIRSTKLEDSAMYFCASSPTGVHYGYTFGSGTRLTVV.

This clone was seen a single time. The rearrangement uses TRBV4-3 and TRBJ2-7; 8 nucleotides agree with TRBD2. Trimming at V came to 3 bases and at J to 3 bases, leaving 7 bases not matched to a gene. The CDR3 extends over 15 amino acids. The germline gives CDR1 LGHNA, CDR2 YSLEER. The CDR3 sequence: CASSQVSGAYYEQYF. The CDR3 DNA reads as TGCGCCAGCAGCCAGGTTAGCGGGGCTTACTACGAGCAGTACTTC.